One sample yielded the 15 T cell receptor beta chains listed below, sequenced in a study of cytomegalovirus exposure and HLA in healthy donors. PCR involved 60 Vbeta and 13 Jbeta primers. Sequencing was performed with immunoSEQ multiplex PCR; in TCRdb, only in-frame clones are kept and a portion is missing. The sample lists 110,000 to 150,000 clones, 82% occurring once. Sequencing input: PBMCs. The receptors were gathered from a woman aged 55-69 years in good health and CMV-seropositive.

This clone was counted only a few times. The CDR3 DNA reads TGTGCCAGCAGTTTTTTGGGGGGTACTGAAGCTTTCTTT. Its translation is CASSFLGGTEAFF. The chain couples TRBV27 to TRBJ1-1, with D possibly TRBD1 on 5 matching bases. V shed 3 bases and J shed 5 bases, with 10 bases lying between them. This CDR3 has 13 residues. The germline gives CDR1 MNHEY, CDR2 SMNVEV (reference sequence).

V is TRBV4-2 and J is TRBJ1-2; D remains unclear. Looked up from germline, CDR1 is LGHNA and CDR2 is YNFKEQ. Trimming left V 0 bases short and J 4 bases short, with 12 bases between. The CDR3 sequence is 15 residues long. CDR3 loop: CASSQDQDTFYGYTF. The CDR3 DNA reads as TGTGCCAGCAGCCAAGATCAAGACACCTTCTATGGCTACACCTTC.

This chain uses TRBV28 with TRBJ2-7; 10 bases are shared with TRBD1. Germline CDR1 reads MDHEN; CDR2 reads SYDVKM. The V segment lost 6 bases and the J segment 7 bases; nucleotides outside the gene matches: 6. The CDR3 sequence is 13 residues long. CDR3 sequence reads: CASSPGQGWEQYF. The CDR3 DNA follows: TGTGCCAGCAGCCCGGGACAGGGGTGGGAGCAGTACTTC.

The chain carries TRBV7-2 and TRBJ2-3; D not resolved. Trimming left V 7 bases short and J 3 bases short, with 5 bases between. There are 11 residues in the CDR3. In germline, CDR1 is SGHTA, CDR2 FQGNSA. CDR3 protein: CASTLTDTQYF. CDR3 DNA: TGTGCCAGCACTCTAACAGATACGCAGTATTTT. Looking up the rest from reference TRBV7-2 and TRBJ2-3 gives the full variable domain: GAGVSQSPSNKVTEKGKDVELRCDPISGHTALYWYRQSLGQGLEFLIYFQGNSAPDKSGLPSDRFSAERTGGSVSTLTIQRTQQEDSAVYLCASTLTDTQYFGPGTRLTVL.

This chain connects TRBV19 to TRBJ2-1; possible D gene TRBD2, 7 bases. CDR3 length: 16 residues. CDR1 is LNHDA and CDR2 is SQIVND in the germline V gene (reference sequence). V shed 4 bases and J shed 7 bases, with 20 bases lying between them. CDR3: CASSRGGEASVNEQFF. Here the CDR3 DNA reads TGTGCCAGTAGTAGAGGGGGGGAGGCCTCGGTTAATGAGCAGTTCTTC.

The genes are TRBV19 and TRBJ2-1; 9 bases match TRBD2. The CDR3 sequence is 14 residues long. Trimming cost V 4 bases and J 8 bases; bases outside gene matches: 6. The germline gives CDR1 LNHDA, CDR2 SQIVND (reference sequence). The CDR3 DNA reads TGTGCCAGTAGTACTAGCGGGAATCGTGATGAGCAGTTCTTC. Protein: CASSTSGNRDEQFF. The full variable domain, rest sourced from reference TRBV19 and TRBJ2-1, is DGGITQSPKYLFRKEGQNVTLSCEQNLNHDAMYWYRQDPGQGLRLIYYSQIVNDFQKGDIAEGYSVSREKKESFPLTVTSAQKNPTAFYLCASSTSGNRDEQFFGPGTRLTVL.

V and J are TRBV4-3 and TRBJ2-2, with D tentatively TRBD1 (5 bases). Germline V gives CDR1 LGHNA, CDR2 YSLEER. Trimming shortened V by 0 bases and J by 3 bases, and 14 bases separated the two germline ends. The CDR3 runs to 17 residues. The CDR3 DNA sequence: TGCGCCAGCAGCCAAGACTTATCTACAGGAGACACCGGGGAGCTGTTTTTT. Protein sequence: CASSQDLSTGDTGELFF.

The sample holds one count of this clone. Other DNA sequences in this specimen translate into the identical CDR3. The rearrangement joins TRBV11-3 to TRBJ1-2, with D hard to call. CDR3 length equals 14 residues. Germline loops: CDR1 SGHNT, CDR2 YENEEA. The germline V and J ends were trimmed by 1 base and 1 base, with 7 bases remaining between them. CDR3 DNA: TGTGCCAGCAGCTTAGGTCCCGTTAACTATGGCTACACCTTC. Translated: CASSLGPVNYGYTF.

The gene calls are TRBV18 and TRBJ2-3, with D possibly matching TRBD2 (6 bases). Germline V lookup: CDR1 KGHSH, CDR2 LQKENI. This CDR3 contains 15 residues. Trimming stripped 2 bases from V and 4 bases from J, with 13 bases between. This CDR3 reads CASSPTGLRPDTQYF. CDR3 DNA sequence: TGTGCCAGCTCACCAACGGGACTGCGGCCAGATACGCAGTATTTT.

The genes are TRBV19 and TRBJ2-4; D possibly corresponds to TRBD2 (5 bases). V was clipped by 5 bases and J by 0 bases, with 20 bases between them. CDR1 and CDR2 (germline): LNHDA, SQIVND (reference sequence). The CDR3 is 18 residues long. The CDR3 loop is CASSGPRTGSLAKNIQYF. CDR3 in DNA: TGTGCCAGTAGTGGACCACGTACGGGGTCCCTAGCCAAAAACATTCAGTACTTC.

V gene TRBV11-2 combines with J gene TRBJ2-7, with 8 bases aligning to TRBD1. CDR3 length: 14 amino acids. CDR1 is SGHAT and CDR2 is FQNNGV in the germline V gene. Trimming at V came to 4 bases and at J to 2 bases, leaving 4 bases not matched to a gene. The CDR3 protein is CASSWGRGPYEQYF. The CDR3, as DNA: TGTGCCAGCAGCTGGGGCAGGGGGCCCTACGAGCAGTACTTC.

This clone was seen a handful of times. The chain couples TRBV5-1 to TRBJ2-7; a possible D gene is TRBD2 (6 bases). V was clipped by 4 bases and J by 3 bases, with 20 bases between them. Germline CDR1 and CDR2: SGHRS and YFSETQ. This CDR3 comprises 16 residues. The CDR3 loop is CASSRTTGSHFYEQYF. The CDR3 DNA reads TGCGCCAGCAGCCGGACGACCGGGAGTCATTTCTACGAGCAGTACTTC.

This clone appeared a single time. The chain links TRBV10-3 to TRBJ2-1, with TRBD2 matching 8 bases. Germline V lookup: CDR1 ENHRY, CDR2 SYGVKD. J gave up 4 bases and V 0 bases, and 11 bases lay outside the gene matches. The CDR3 is 18 residues long. The CDR3 nucleotides read TGTGCCATCAGTGAGTCTGGATCCGCGGGAGGTCCTTACAATGAGCAGTTCTTC. Protein: CAISESGSAGGPYNEQFF.

The chain is built from TRBV4-3 and TRBJ2-1; D gene unclear. Trimming left V 0 bases short and J 0 bases short, with 6 bases between. The CDR3 consists of 15 residues. From germline, CDR1 is LGHNA and CDR2 YSLEER. CDR3 sequence reads: CASSQEQSSYNEQFF. The CDR3 region has the DNA TGCGCCAGCAGCCAAGAACAGAGCTCCTACAATGAGCAGTTCTTC.

This clone was picked up one time. The CDR3 coding sequence is TGTGCCAGCGAAGGGGGACCGGGCAGGACCAATCAGCCCCAGCATTTT. Amino acids: CASEGGPGRTNQPQHF. This sequence joins TRBV19 and TRBJ1-5; D possibly corresponds to TRBD1 (6 bases). The CDR3 covers 16 residues. In germline, CDR1 is LNHDA, CDR2 SQIVND (reference sequence). The ends were cut back, 9 bases at V and 3 bases at J, with 21 bases in the middle.